Listed below are T cell receptor beta chains from one sample, sequenced in a study of Graves' ophthalmopathy and Graves' hyperthyroidism. TCRdb passed the multiplex PCR reads through MiXCR, listing each CDR3 protein once. This sample has over a million distinct CDR3 sequences, with about two fifths found just once. The sample taken for sequencing was peripheral blood or thyroid tissue (not recorded which). The receptor source for this set is an adult man with Graves' hyperthyroidism. Each CDR3 is given without its conserved first and last residue. Each record gives: D gene, J gene, V gene, CDR3 protein. A D gene is named only where the DNA matches it firmly.

TRBD1 | TRBJ2-2 | TRBV12-3/TRBV12-4 | ASRRSGQITGELF
. | TRBJ2-3 | TRBV29-1 | SVEDLGRGTQY
. | TRBJ2-1 | TRBV11-2 | ASSLEMIGEQF
. | TRBJ2-5 | TRBV10-2 | ASSESVSTWETQY
TRBD1 | TRBJ1-2 | TRBV9 | ASSVGGGGAEGYT
TRBD2 | TRBJ2-2 | TRBV5-4 | ASSPGTSGINTGELF
. | TRBJ1-1 | TRBV7-9 | ASSPRDLANTEAF
TRBD1 | TRBJ2-7 | TRBV7-9 | ASSLLRRSGQGSYEQY
TRBD1 | TRBJ1-2 | TRBV19 | ALRDRSYGYT
. | TRBJ2-5 | TRBV4-1 | ASSQDGLERETQY
. | TRBJ2-5 | TRBV12-5 | ASASLSAAWETQY
. | TRBJ1-5 | TRBV28 | ASSSGSGNQPQH
. | TRBJ1-6 | TRBV5-1 | ASSLGTEGAPLH
. | TRBJ1-6 | TRBV7-2 | ASSFPD
TRBD2 | TRBJ2-5 | TRBV7-3 | ASSLSSLADQY
. | TRBJ2-7 | TRBV11-1 | ASSLSMLSHGQY
TRBD1 | TRBJ1-1 | TRBV29-1 | SAGTGDYTEAF
TRBD1 | TRBJ1-2 | TRBV30 | AWSGDRNNYGYT
. | TRBJ2-7 | TRBV4-1 | ASSQVRQSTYEQY
. | TRBJ2-7 | TRBV7-2 | ASSLKGPSRGEQY
. | TRBJ1-2 | TRBV10-3 | AISGGGAYGYT
. | TRBJ1-1 | TRBV4-3 | ASSQDHARTEAF
TRBD1 | TRBJ1-2 | TRBV20-1 | SARAPGTGVLNYGYT
. | TRBJ2-7 | TRBV12-3/TRBV12-4 | ASTPRAGSSYEQY
TRBD2 | TRBJ2-2 | TRBV7-9 | ASSGIWTSGTGELF
. | TRBJ1-2 | TRBV7-9 | ASNRGGDYGYT
. | TRBJ1-4 | TRBV20-1 | SAPQGYNNEKLF
TRBD2 | TRBJ2-2 | TRBV19 | AASAGANTGELF
. | TRBJ2-6 | TRBV5-4 | AWSVLGITGANVLT
. | TRBJ1-2 | TRBV7-9 | ATNRQAGDGYT
. | TRBJ1-4 | TRBV6-2/TRBV6-3 | ASNFRANEKLF
TRBD1 | TRBJ1-4 | TRBV10-3 | AISDSQGNEKLF